This TCR beta chain was identified during a study of blood T cell repertoires in COVID-19. This CDR3 has 15 amino acids. In its sample, this clone was seen once. Generated by immunoSEQ multiplex PCR, the TCRdb table keeps only in-frame clones and is missing some. The sample includes about 170,000 clones, roughly 81% of them seen just once. Sequenced sample: peripheral blood. This sequence originates from a middle-aged man who had recovered from COVID-19. The chain couples TRBV21-1 to TRBJ1-1; the table's D call, TRBD1, was not checked against the DNA. TRBV21-1 represents a pseudogene. For the CDR3, the DNA is TGTGCCAGCAGCAAAGAGTCCCGGACAGGGGTTCGAGCTTTCTTT. Its translation is CASSKESRTGVRAFF.